This T cell receptor (beta chain) appears in the sequencing data of a study of blood T cell repertoires in COVID-19. The germline V gene encodes CDR1 SGHAT and CDR2 FQNNGV. The CDR3 consists of 13 residues. The germline V and J ends were trimmed by 4 bases and 7 bases, with 14 bases remaining between them. Here immunoSEQ multiplex PCR was the method, and the copy in TCRdb shows in-frame clones only, minus some. The sample comprises around 94,000 clones, 85% to 90% of which are singletons, and less than 3.5% rests with the top ten. The rearrangement links TRBV11-2 to TRBJ2-7, with a possible D match to TRBD1 (5 bases). Sequenced material: peripheral blood. This TCR derives from a man in his fifties with active or convalescent COVID-19. CDR3 sequence reads: CASSWGRRQEQYF. CDR3 coding DNA: TGTGCCAGCAGCTGGGGCAGGCGCCAGGAGCAGTACTTC.